The 15 T cell receptor beta chains presented below share a single source sample, sequenced in a study of tumor-infiltrating lymphocytes in localized non-small cell lung cancer. Produced via immunoSEQ multiplex PCR; TCRdb's table is partial and in-frame only. Here the sample spans 20,000 or so clones, around 75% being singletons. The sample consisted of lung tumor tissue. The receptors were sampled from a human donor with non-small cell lung cancer.

The chain joins TRBV5-1 to TRBJ1-4; D is uncertain. CDR3 length equals 15 residues. Per germline, CDR1 SGHRS and CDR2 YFSETQ. Trimming removed 0 bases at V and 8 bases at J, with 14 bases between. CDR3 sequence (DNA): TGCGCCAGCAGCTTGGCCGTTGGAATTAGCGAAAAACTGTTTTTT. It specifies CASSLAVGISEKLFF.

This chain uses TRBV5-4 with TRBJ1-2, with 10 bases identical to TRBD1. The CDR3 totals 19 residues. The V gene's germline CDR1 is SGHNT and CDR2 YYREEE (reference sequence). Unmatched junction bases numbered 19, after V lost 4 bases and J lost 4 bases. The CDR3 is CASSPPRLDRGYLGYGYTF. CDR3 bases: TGTGCCAGCAGCCCTCCTCGCTTGGACAGGGGGTATCTAGGCTATGGCTACACCTTC.

V is TRBV5-1 and J is TRBJ2-1; TRBD1 matches 7 bases. CDR1 is SGHRS, CDR2 YFSETQ, per germline. J lost 8 bases, V lost 0 bases, and 5 bases had no gene match. This CDR3 region has 14 residues. The CDR3 spells CASSLGQGVDEQFF. For the CDR3, the DNA is TGCGCCAGCAGCTTGGGGCAGGGGGTCGATGAGCAGTTCTTC.

The V and J genes are TRBV7-2 and TRBJ1-1; 11 nucleotides agree with TRBD1. With V trimmed by 1 base and J by 0 bases, 7 bases remained unmatched. The CDR3 totals 18 residues. Germline CDR1 is SGHTA and CDR2 is FQGNSA. CDR3 coding DNA: TGTGCCAGCAGCTTAGGATATCGGACAGGGGGCATGAACACTGAAGCTTTCTTT. This translates into CASSLGYRTGGMNTEAFF.

This chain links TRBV19 with TRBJ2-7; 9 bases match TRBD1. The J segment lost 2 bases and the V segment lost 6 bases, leaving 2 bases of the junction unmatched. The germline V gene has CDR1 LNHDA and CDR2 SQIVND (reference sequence). There are 13 residues in the CDR3. CDR3 DNA sequence: TGTGCCAGTAGCGGACAGGGGACCTACGAGCAGTACTTC. Translating it yields CASSGQGTYEQYF.

This rearrangement joins TRBV7-8 to TRBJ2-3; tentatively, D is TRBD2 (6 bases). Germline lookup yields CDR1 SGHVS and CDR2 FQNEAQ. CDR3 length: 14 residues. V was cut by 6 bases and J by 0 bases, with 10 bases left in between. The CDR3 bases are TGTGCCAGCAGACGGGGGTCTAGCACAGATACGCAGTATTTT. Amino acid sequence: CASRRGSSTDTQYF.

The chain joins TRBV6-1 to TRBJ2-7, with D hard to call. The germline CDR1 and CDR2 sequences are MNHNS and SASEGT. V was shortened by 2 bases and J by 6 bases, with 8 bases between the two germline ends. This CDR3 has 12 residues. This CDR3 reads CASSEKLREQYF. The CDR3 DNA reads TGTGCCAGCAGTGAAAAACTCCGCGAGCAGTACTTC.

This rearrangement joins TRBV6-6 to TRBJ2-5; tentatively, D is TRBD2 (6 bases). The CDR3 spans 12 residues. V dropped 8 bases and J dropped 4 bases, with 11 bases sitting between them. From germline, CDR1 is MNHNY and CDR2 SVGAGI (reference sequence). The CDR3 DNA sequence: TGTGCCAGCCGCGGGGTCGGAGAGACCCAGTACTTC. Amino acids: CASRGVGETQYF.

The V call is TRBV4-3, the J call TRBJ1-6, with unresolved D. Trimming took off 2 bases at V and 5 bases at J, with 4 bases between the two ends. Germline CDR1 is LGHNA and CDR2 is YSLEER. CDR3 size: 13 residues. The CDR3 loop reads CASSQFDNSPLHF. CDR3 in DNA: TGCGCCAGCAGCCAATTTGATAATTCACCCCTCCACTTT.

This chain connects TRBV6-5 to TRBJ2-2; D possibly corresponds to TRBD2 (6 bases). The V end was cut by 4 bases, the J end by 6 bases, with 9 bases between. Germline V gene lookup returns CDR1 MNHEY and CDR2 SVGAGI. The CDR3 runs to 13 residues. CDR3 residues: CASSLVAAGELFF. The CDR3 nucleotides read TGTGCCAGCAGTTTGGTAGCGGCCGGGGAGCTGTTTTTT.

The chain uses TRBV4-2 and TRBJ1-2; no clear D. The germline gives CDR1 LGHNA, CDR2 YNFKEQ. The CDR3 loop spans 16 amino acids. V was trimmed by 1 base and J by 8 bases, leaving 20 bases between them. CDR3 protein: CASSQVPLHTIYGYTF. CDR3 nucleotides: TGTGCCAGCAGCCAAGTCCCTCTCCATACTATCTACGGCTACACCTTC.

This clone came up once. The V and J genes are TRBV2 and TRBJ2-1; 9 nucleotides match TRBD2. Germline values: CDR1 SNHLY, CDR2 FYNNEI. V trimming: 7 bases; J trimming: 7 bases; junction bases outside the gene matches: 14. This CDR3 is built from 16 residues. This chain's CDR3 is CASKASGGGALNEQFF. In nucleotides, the CDR3 is TGTGCCAGCAAGGCGTCAGGCGGGGGGGCCCTGAATGAGCAGTTCTTC.

The V gene is TRBV6-1, the J gene TRBJ2-5, with D possibly being TRBD1 (5 bases). Germline-derived CDR1 and CDR2 are MNHNS and SASEGT. Trimming pared 4 bases from V and 3 bases from J, leaving 9 bases between. The CDR3 sequence is 13 residues long. CDR3 DNA: TGTGCCAGCAGTGTAATGACAGAAGAGACCCAGTACTTC. Its protein product is CASSVMTEETQYF.

The V and J genes are TRBV7-2 and TRBJ1-2; possible D gene TRBD1, 6 bases. V was trimmed by 4 bases and J by 4 bases, leaving 16 bases between them. CDR1 is SGHTA, CDR2 FQGNSA, per germline. The CDR3 has 15 residues. The CDR3 DNA follows: TGTGCCAGCAGCTCCTCAGCCGGGGGCAGCTATGGCTACACCTTC. It specifies CASSSSAGGSYGYTF.

CDR3 nucleotides: TGTGCCAGCAGCTTAGAGGTCGCAGATACGCAGTATTTT. Its protein product is CASSLEVADTQYF. The chain joins TRBV11-3 to TRBJ2-3; D is unresolved. The CDR3 extends over 13 amino acids. Looked up from germline, CDR1 is SGHNT and CDR2 is YENEEA. Trimming left V 0 bases short and J 4 bases short, with 5 bases between. The full variable domain, with the rest looked up from reference TRBV11-3 and TRBJ2-3, is EAGVVQSPRYKIIEKKQPVAFWCNPISGHNTLYWYLQNLGQGPELLIRYENEEAVDDSQLPKDRFSAERLKGVDSTLKIQPAELGDSAVYLCASSLEVADTQYFGPGTRLTVL.